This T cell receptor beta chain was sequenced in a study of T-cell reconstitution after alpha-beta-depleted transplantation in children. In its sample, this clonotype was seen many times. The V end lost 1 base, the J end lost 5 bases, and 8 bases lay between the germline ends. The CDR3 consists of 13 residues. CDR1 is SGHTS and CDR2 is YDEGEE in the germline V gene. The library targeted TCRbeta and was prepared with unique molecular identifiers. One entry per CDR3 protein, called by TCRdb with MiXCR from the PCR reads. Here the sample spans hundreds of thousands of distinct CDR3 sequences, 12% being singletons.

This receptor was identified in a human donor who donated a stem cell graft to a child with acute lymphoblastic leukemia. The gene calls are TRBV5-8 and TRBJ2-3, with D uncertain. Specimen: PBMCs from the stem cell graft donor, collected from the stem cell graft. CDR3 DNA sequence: TGTGCCAGCAGCTTGAACGTTGAAGATACGCAGTATTTT. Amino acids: CASSLNVEDTQYF. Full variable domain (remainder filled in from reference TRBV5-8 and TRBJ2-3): EAGVTQSPTHLIKTRGQQATLRCSPISGHTSVYWYQQALGLGLQFLLWYDEGEERNRGNFPPRFSGRQFPNYSSELNVNALELEDSALYLCASSLNVEDTQYFGPGTRLTVL.